The present T cell receptor beta chain was sequenced within a study of T cell repertoires in ileal Crohn's disease. Clones were read by immunoSEQ multiplex PCR, and TCRdb kept only the in-frame ones, dropping some. The repertoire holds some 10,000 clones, about four fifths seen once, with around 4.2% in the top ten. Trimming cost V 3 bases and J 7 bases; bases outside gene matches: 8. CDR3 length: 14 residues. Per the germline V gene, CDR1 is SEHNR and CDR2 is FQNEAQ (reference sequence). Input material: ileal tissue. The genes are TRBV7-9 and TRBJ1-1, with 7 bases aligning to TRBD1. The clonotype was recovered from an adult with Crohn's disease. The CDR3 loop reads CASSFPRDRDEAFF. DNA of the CDR3: TGTGCCAGCAGCTTTCCCCGGGACAGAGATGAAGCTTTCTTT.